This TCR beta chain is from a study of blood T cell repertoires in COVID-19. As for the study in general: The samples span acute and convalescent COVID-19 from the United States, Italy and Spain.

Germline V CDR1 and CDR2: GTSNPN, SVGIG (reference sequence). Trimming cost V 2 bases and J 0 bases, with 14 bases left between them. This CDR3 region has 15 residues. Those enrolled, adults aged roughly 18 to 90 years, came from about two dozen US areas. Participant reports of clinical history set cohort assignment. Method: immunoSEQ multiplex PCR; TCRdb's copy keeps in-frame clones and lacks some. The table records fewer than 200,000 clones, approximately 82% of them present only once. The rearrangement uses TRBV30 and TRBJ2-7; a weak D match, TRBD2 (6 bases). This clonotype was sampled from a man aged 55 to 69 who had recovered from COVID-19. Sequenced sample: PBMCs or T cells enriched from blood (not recorded which). This chain's CDR3 is CAWSSHLGSSYEQYF. In DNA form, the CDR3 reads TGTGCCTGGAGTTCCCACCTCGGGAGCTCCTACGAGCAGTACTTC.